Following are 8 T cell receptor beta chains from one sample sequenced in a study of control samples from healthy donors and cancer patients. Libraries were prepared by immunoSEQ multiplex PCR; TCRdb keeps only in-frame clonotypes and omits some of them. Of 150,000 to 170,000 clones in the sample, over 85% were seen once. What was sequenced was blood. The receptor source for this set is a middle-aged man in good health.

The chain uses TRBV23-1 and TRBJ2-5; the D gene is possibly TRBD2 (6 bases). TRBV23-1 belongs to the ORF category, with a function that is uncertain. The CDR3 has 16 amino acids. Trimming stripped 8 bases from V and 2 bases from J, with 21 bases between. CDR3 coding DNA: TGCGCCAGCCCCCGGCGGGACCCCGTGAATCAAGAGACCCAGTACTTC. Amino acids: CASPRRDPVNQETQYF.

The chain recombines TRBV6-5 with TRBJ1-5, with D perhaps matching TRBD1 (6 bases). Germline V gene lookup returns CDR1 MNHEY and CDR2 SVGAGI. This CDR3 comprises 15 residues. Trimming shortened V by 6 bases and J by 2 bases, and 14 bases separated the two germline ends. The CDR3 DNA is TGTGCCAGCAGCCCAGACAGGTCGGGCAATCAGCCCCAGCATTTT. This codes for CASSPDRSGNQPQHF.

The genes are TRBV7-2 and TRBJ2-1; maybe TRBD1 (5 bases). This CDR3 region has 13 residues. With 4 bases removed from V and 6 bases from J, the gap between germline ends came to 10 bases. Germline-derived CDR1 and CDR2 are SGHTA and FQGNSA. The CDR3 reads CASSSTGANEQFF. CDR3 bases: TGTGCCAGCAGCTCTACTGGGGCCAATGAGCAGTTCTTC.

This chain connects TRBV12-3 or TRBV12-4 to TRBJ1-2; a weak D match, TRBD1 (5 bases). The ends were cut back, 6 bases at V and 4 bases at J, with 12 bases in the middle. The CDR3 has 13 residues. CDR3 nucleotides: TGTGCCAGCAGGAAAACAGGAGGCTATGGCTACACCTTC. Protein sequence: CASRKTGGYGYTF.

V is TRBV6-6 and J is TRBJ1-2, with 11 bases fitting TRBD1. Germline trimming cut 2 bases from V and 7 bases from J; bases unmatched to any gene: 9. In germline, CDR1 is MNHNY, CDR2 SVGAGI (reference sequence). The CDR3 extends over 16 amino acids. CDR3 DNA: TGTGCCAGCAGTTACACCGGGACAGGGGGTGTCGGTGGCTACACCTTC. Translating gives CASSYTGTGGVGGYTF.

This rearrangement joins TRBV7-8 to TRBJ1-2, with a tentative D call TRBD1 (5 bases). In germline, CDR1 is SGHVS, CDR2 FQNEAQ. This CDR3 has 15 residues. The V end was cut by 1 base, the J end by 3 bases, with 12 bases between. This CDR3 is CASSLGPRVDYGYTF. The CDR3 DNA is TGTGCCAGCAGCTTAGGGCCCAGGGTCGACTATGGCTACACCTTC.

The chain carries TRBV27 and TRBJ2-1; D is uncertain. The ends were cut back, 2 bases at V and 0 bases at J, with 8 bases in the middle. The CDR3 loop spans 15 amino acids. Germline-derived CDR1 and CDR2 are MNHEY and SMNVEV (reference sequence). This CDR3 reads CASSLGISSYNEQFF. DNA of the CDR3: TGTGCCAGCAGTTTAGGGATAAGCTCCTACAATGAGCAGTTCTTC.

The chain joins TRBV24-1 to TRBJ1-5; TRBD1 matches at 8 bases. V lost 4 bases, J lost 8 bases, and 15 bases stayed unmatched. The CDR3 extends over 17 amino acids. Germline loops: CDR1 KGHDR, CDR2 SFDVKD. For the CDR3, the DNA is TGTGCCACCAGTGACGGGACAGGAGGACTGGTCGGGGAGCCCCAGCATTTT. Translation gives CATSDGTGGLVGEPQHF.